One and the same sample provided the 14 T cell receptor beta chains below, sequenced in a study of CXCR3-negative and CXCR3-positive naive CD8 T cells. UMI-labeled TRB cDNA libraries were prepared by 5' RACE. Following a re-call of the 5' RACE reads, TCRdb has one entry per CDR3 protein and lacks DNA. Here the sample table reports under 55,000 distinct CDR3 sequences. Sequencing input: memory CD8+ T cells from blood. These receptors all stem from a human donor in good health. Some clones in this sample may be carry-over from other donors' samples.

V gene TRBV9 combines with J gene TRBJ1-2. CDR1 is SGDLS, CDR2 YYNGEE, per germline. CDR3 length equals 16 residues. CDR3 sequence reads: CASTTGSRVTNYGYTF.

This chain links TRBV29-1 with TRBJ1-3. Germline V gene data show CDR1 as SQVTM and CDR2 as ANQGSEA. The CDR3 spans 12 residues. The CDR3: CSVELTGNTIYF.

The chain uses TRBV4-3 and TRBJ1-2. There are 13 residues in the CDR3. Per germline, CDR1 LGHNA and CDR2 YSLEER. CDR3 residues: CASSQDPAYGYTF.

The rearrangement joins TRBV5-1 to TRBJ1-4. Germline V CDR1 and CDR2: SGHRS, YFSETQ. The CDR3 contains 12 residues. This CDR3 is CASSGTGGKLFF.

The rearrangement joins TRBV6-2 or TRBV6-3 to TRBJ2-2. The CDR3 has 15 residues. Germline V lookup: CDR1 MNHEY, CDR2 SVGEGT. Here the CDR3 reads CASTTGGLDTGELFF.

J is TRBJ2-7 and V is TRBV7-2; TCRdb calls TRBD1, which cannot be checked without DNA. The CDR3 totals 15 residues. Looked up from germline, CDR1 is SGHTA and CDR2 is FQGNSA. The CDR3 loop reads CASSEGGAASYEQYF.

The chain joins TRBV6-4 to TRBJ2-2; TCRdb returns TRBD1, unconfirmable since there is no DNA. The CDR3 is 14 amino acids. CDR1 is MRHNA and CDR2 is SNTAGT in the germline V gene. The CDR3 here is CASSVAGDTGELFF.

This sequence joins TRBV12-3 or TRBV12-4 and TRBJ2-6. This CDR3 has 14 amino acids. The CDR3 region is CASSLWLGANVLTF.

The chain recombines TRBV20-1 with TRBJ1-1; TCRdb picks TRBD1, but there is no DNA to check that call. The germline CDR1 and CDR2 sequences are DFQATT and SNEGSKA (reference sequence). There are 15 residues in the CDR3. This CDR3 reads CSATENGGLNTEAFF.

The chain is built from TRBV27 and TRBJ2-1; without DNA, the TCRdb call of TRBD1 cannot be checked. Germline V gene data show CDR1 as MNHEY and CDR2 as SMNVEV (reference sequence). CDR3 length equals 13 residues. The chain's CDR3 is CASSTARNNEQFF.

The chain uses TRBV25-1 and TRBJ2-7. The CDR3 runs to 12 residues. The germline CDR1 and CDR2 sequences are MGHDK and SYGVNS. The CDR3 is CASSELGNEQYF.

The chain has TRBV7-9 and TRBJ1-2; absent DNA, TCRdb's TRBD1 call cannot be checked. The germline V gene has CDR1 SEHNR and CDR2 FQNEAQ (reference sequence). The CDR3 has 14 amino acids. CDR3 in amino acids: CASRLGGAAYGYTF.

The V and J genes are TRBV12-3 or TRBV12-4 and TRBJ2-7; with no DNA, the TCRdb D assignment of TRBD1 cannot be verified. This CDR3 is built from 13 residues. The CDR3 loop reads CASSLPGAYEQYF.

The gene calls are TRBV6-4 and TRBJ2-1; the TRBD2 assignment by TCRdb is unverifiable without DNA. CDR1 and CDR2 (germline): MRHNA, SNTAGT. The CDR3 length is 16 residues. The CDR3 is CASSDRVGQTYNEQFF.